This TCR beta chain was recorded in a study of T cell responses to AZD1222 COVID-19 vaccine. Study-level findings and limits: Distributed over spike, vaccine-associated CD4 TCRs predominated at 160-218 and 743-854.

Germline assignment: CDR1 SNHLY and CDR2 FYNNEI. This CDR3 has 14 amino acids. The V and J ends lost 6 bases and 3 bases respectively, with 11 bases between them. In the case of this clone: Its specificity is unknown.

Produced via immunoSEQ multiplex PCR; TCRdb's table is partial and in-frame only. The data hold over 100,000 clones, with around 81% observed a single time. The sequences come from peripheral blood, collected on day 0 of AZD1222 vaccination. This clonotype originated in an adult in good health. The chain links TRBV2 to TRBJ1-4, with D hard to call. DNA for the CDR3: TGTGCCAGCAGCCTTGGGGTGGCTAATGAAAAACTGTTTTTT. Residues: CASSLGVANEKLFF.